The 21 T cell receptor beta chains listed next were all sequenced from one sample in a study of T cells in Graves' hyperthyroidism and ophthalmopathy. The CDR3 regions of TCR beta were amplified from RNA transcripts. The TCR CDR3 was amplified in a first-round RT-PCR using the HTBI primer set. One entry per CDR3 protein results from TCRdb running MiXCR on the multiplex PCR reads. The sample yields a few hundred thousand distinct CDR3 sequences, roughly 14% seen once. Sequenced: blood. The receptor set was obtained from a woman aged 18-29 years with Graves' hyperthyroidism.

This clonotype occurred many times. J is TRBJ2-1 and V is TRBV20-1; D is uncertain. The CDR3 loop spans 13 amino acids. Trimming took 3 bases from V and 8 from J, leaving 14 bases between them. Germline CDR1 and CDR2: DFQATT and SNEGSKA (reference sequence). As DNA, the CDR3 is TGCAGTGCTAGCTCCTTGGCTGGCTATGAGCAGTTCTTC. It is translated as CSASSLAGYEQFF.

The V call is TRBV19, the J call TRBJ1-5, with D maybe TRBD1 (5 bases). The CDR3 has 14 amino acids. V lost 5 bases, J lost 7 bases, and 15 bases lay in between. Germline V gene lookup returns CDR1 LNHDA and CDR2 SQIVND (reference sequence). CDR3 DNA sequence: TGTGCCAGTAGTGGTAACGGGGCAGGACAGCCCCAGCATTTT. This sequence encodes CASSGNGAGQPQHF.

This clonotype was picked up many times. This sequence joins TRBV7-2 and TRBJ2-7; D is unresolved. Germline values: CDR1 SGHTA, CDR2 FQGNSA. The CDR3 sequence is 11 residues long. Trimming removed 5 bases from V and 7 bases from J, with 9 bases in between. CDR3 coding DNA: TGTGCCAGCAGCGCCCGCCTGGAGCAGTACTTC. Amino acid sequence: CASSARLEQYF.

This clonotype was seen at least ten times. The rearrangement links TRBV12-3 or TRBV12-4 to TRBJ1-1; 7 nucleotides align to TRBD1. This CDR3 spans 15 amino acids. Trimming took 3 bases from V and 9 from J; bases not matched to a gene: 13. The DNA for the CDR3 is TGTGCCAGCAGTTTTCCCCCACCGGGACAGAGGAAAGCTTTCTTT. Its translation is CASSFPPPGQRKAFF.

V is TRBV11-2 and J is TRBJ2-5, with a weak D call TRBD2 (5 bases). Germline CDR1 and CDR2: SGHAT and FQNNGV. Between the trimmed V and J ends, which lost 5 bases and 7 bases, there was a span of 8 bases. This CDR3 comprises 11 residues. CDR3 protein: CASSARGTQYF. In DNA form, the CDR3 reads TGTGCCAGCAGCGCCCGGGGGACCCAGTACTTC.

This clonotype was picked up many times. The chain recombines TRBV29-1 with TRBJ2-1; 11 bases are shared with TRBD1. V trimming: 6 bases; J trimming: 4 bases; junction bases outside the gene matches: 2. The germline CDR1 and CDR2 sequences are SQVTM and ANQGSEA. The CDR3 runs 13 residues. CDR3 coding DNA: TGCAGCGTCGGGACAGGGGGTTACAATGAGCAGTTCTTC. Translation gives CSVGTGGYNEQFF.

This chain connects TRBV7-9 to TRBJ2-7; 10 bases are a match to TRBD1. This CDR3 region has 16 residues. The V segment lost 5 bases and the J segment 4 bases; nucleotides outside the gene matches: 11. Looked up from germline, CDR1 is SEHNR and CDR2 is FQNEAQ (reference sequence). CDR3 in DNA: TGTGCCAGCAGCGGAACCGGGACAGGGGCCCGATACGAGCAGTACTTC. This sequence encodes CASSGTGTGARYEQYF. Full variable domain (outside the CDR3, taken from reference TRBV7-9 and TRBJ2-7): DTGVSQNPRHKITKRGQNVTFRCDPISEHNRLYWYRQTLGQGPEFLTYFQNEAQLEKSRLLSDRFSAERPKGSFSTLEIQRTEQGDSAMYLCASSGTGTGARYEQYFGPGTRLTVT.

This clonotype was counted a few times. The chain joins TRBV7-9 to TRBJ2-1; the match to TRBD2 covers 8 bases. V shed 6 bases, J shed 6 bases, and the junction held 16 bases outside the gene matches. From germline, CDR1 is SEHNR and CDR2 FQNEAQ (reference sequence). The length of the CDR3 is 17 residues. CDR3 amino acids: CASSLTPTGTRGNEQFF. CDR3 coding DNA: TGTGCCAGCAGTCTCACGCCAACCGGGACTAGAGGCAATGAGCAGTTCTTC.

The gene calls are TRBV6-4 and TRBJ2-1; possibly TRBD1 for D (6 bases). Germline CDR1 MRHNA, CDR2 SNTAGT. V was cut by 0 bases and J by 3 bases, with 9 bases left in between. This CDR3 comprises 15 residues. The CDR3 DNA sequence: TGTGCCAGCAGTGACTCGGCAGGGGACTACAATGAGCAGTTCTTC. Its protein is CASSDSAGDYNEQFF.

This clonotype was counted at least ten times. V gene TRBV6-1 combines with J gene TRBJ1-1, with TRBD1 as a possible D gene (5 bases). Looked up from germline, CDR1 is MNHNS and CDR2 is SASEGT. CDR3 length: 16 residues. The V and J ends lost 8 bases and 1 base respectively, with 20 bases between them. Written as DNA, the CDR3 is TGTGCCAGCGTTTGGGGGATAGCCAAGCCGAACACTGAAGCTTTCTTT. Its translation is CASVWGIAKPNTEAFF.

About this clonotype itself: A single base separates this from a much larger clone, so it may be a read error. The chain carries TRBV20-1 and TRBJ2-1, with D possibly matching TRBD1 (6 bases). CDR1 DFQATT and CDR2 SNEGSKA come from the germline V gene (reference sequence). The length of the CDR3 is 13 residues. Trimming pared 6 bases from V and 8 bases from J, leaving 17 bases between. This chain's CDR3 is CSASGQPVYEQFF. The DNA for the CDR3 is TGCAGTGCCAGCGGACAGCCAGTGTATGAGCAGTTCTTC.

This clonotype was recorded at least ten times. The chain employs TRBV12-3 or TRBV12-4 and TRBJ1-2; 7 bases agree with TRBD1. Trimming took 6 bases from V and 4 from J; bases not matched to a gene: 5. The CDR3 contains 13 residues. The CDR3 region is CASSPDRIYGYTF. The CDR3 DNA follows: TGTGCCAGCAGCCCGGACAGGATCTATGGCTACACCTTC.

This clonotype was observed many times. The chain uses TRBV18 and TRBJ1-1, with D uncertain. CDR1 is KGHSH and CDR2 is LQKENI in the germline V gene. Trimming cost V 1 base and J 3 bases, with 9 bases left between them. The CDR3 is 14 residues long. DNA for the CDR3: TGTGCCAGCTCACCACGGTCTGGGGACACTGAAGCTTTCTTT. Protein: CASSPRSGDTEAFF. Based on the CDR3 plus reference TRBV18 and TRBJ1-1, the full variable domain is NAGVMQNPRHLVRRRGQEARLRCSPMKGHSHVYWYRQLPEEGLKFMVYLQKENIIDESGMPKERFSAEFPKEGPSILRIQQVVRGDSAAYFCASSPRSGDTEAFFGQGTRLTVV.

There are a few counts of this clonotype. The chain links TRBV5-1 to TRBJ2-2; TRBD2 matches at 10 bases. V was pared by 1 base and J by 7 bases, with 7 bases of the junction left unmatched. Germline V gene data show CDR1 as SGHRS and CDR2 as YFSETQ. The CDR3 sequence is 16 residues long. The CDR3 bases are TGCGCCAGCAGCTTGCTGGCTAGCGGGAGTCACGGGGAGCTGTTTTTT. This gives the protein CASSLLASGSHGELFF. The entire variable domain, with the rest obtained from reference TRBV5-1 and TRBJ2-2, is as follows: KAGVTQTPRYLIKTRGQQVTLSCSPISGHRSVSWYQQTPGQGLQFLFEYFSETQRNKGNFPGRFSGRQFSNSRSEMNVSTLELGDSALYLCASSLLASGSHGELFFGEGSRLTVL.

The V and J genes are TRBV5-1 and TRBJ2-6, with unresolved D. Per germline, CDR1 SGHRS and CDR2 YFSETQ. This CDR3 comprises 17 residues. Deletions cut 2 bases from V and 0 bases from J, with 12 bases between. CDR3 residues: CASSLTLDLSGANVLTF. The DNA of the CDR3 is TGCGCCAGCAGCTTAACGTTGGACCTCTCTGGGGCCAACGTCCTGACTTTC.

The chain has TRBV20-1 and TRBJ2-7, with 8 positions matching TRBD1. This CDR3 is built from 14 residues. The trim removed 5 bases at V and 4 bases at J, leaving 10 bases unmatched. Germline-derived CDR1 and CDR2 are DFQATT and SNEGSKA (reference sequence). The chain's CDR3 is CSALTGQGSYEQYF. CDR3 DNA: TGCAGTGCTCTTACTGGACAGGGTTCGTACGAGCAGTACTTC.

Many counts were recorded for this clonotype. The rearrangement links TRBV20-1 to TRBJ1-6; TRBD1 aligns across 8 bases. CDR1 is DFQATT, CDR2 SNEGSKA, per germline (reference sequence). This CDR3 has 15 residues. V lost 3 bases to trimming and J lost 7 bases; unmatched junction nucleotides: 8. The CDR3 here is CSASKRDRSNSPLHF. In DNA form, the CDR3 reads TGCAGTGCTAGCAAACGGGACAGGTCGAATTCACCCCTCCACTTT.

This chain connects TRBV19 to TRBJ1-1; TRBD1 is a possible D gene (5 bases). CDR1 LNHDA and CDR2 SQIVND come from the germline V gene (reference sequence). Trimming stripped 7 bases from V and 4 bases from J, with 22 bases between. This CDR3 contains 16 residues. The CDR3 loop reads CASTPGVLRIFTEAFF. CDR3 coding DNA: TGTGCCAGTACCCCGGGGGTACTTAGAATCTTCACTGAAGCTTTCTTT. Looking up the rest from reference TRBV19 and TRBJ1-1 gives the full variable domain: DGGITQSPKYLFRKEGQNVTLSCEQNLNHDAMYWYRQDPGQGLRLIYYSQIVNDFQKGDIAEGYSVSREKKESFPLTVTSAQKNPTAFYLCASTPGVLRIFTEAFFGQGTRLTVV.

This clonotype was detected a few times. The chain employs TRBV10-3 and TRBJ1-4; D perhaps matches TRBD1 (5 bases). The CDR3 is 15 amino acids. V was trimmed by 10 bases and J by 3 bases, leaving 18 bases between them. Per germline, CDR1 ENHRY and CDR2 SYGVKD. The CDR3 nucleotides are TGTGCCACCCAGGGAGGGGTAGTCGCTAATGAAAAACTGTTTTTT. Protein product: CATQGGVVANEKLFF.

The chain carries TRBV20-1 and TRBJ2-4, with 8 nucleotides matching TRBD1. CDR3 length: 11 residues. V was clipped by 6 bases and J by 6 bases; unmatched bases: 1. The germline V gene has CDR1 DFQATT and CDR2 SNEGSKA (reference sequence). CDR3 coding DNA: TGCAGTGCAGGACAGGGAAACATTCAGTACTTC. This sequence encodes CSAGQGNIQYF.

This clonotype was recorded many times. The chain links TRBV27 to TRBJ2-7, with 8 bases fitting TRBD2. The CDR3 length is 16 residues. Trimming took 5 bases from V and 5 from J; bases not matched to a gene: 14. Germline CDR1 and CDR2: MNHEY and SMNVEV (reference sequence). CDR3 sequence: CASSLIAGPNLNEQYF. The CDR3 bases are TGTGCCAGCAGTCTCATAGCGGGACCAAACTTGAACGAGCAGTACTTC.